The T cell receptor (beta chain) under discussion was sequenced for a study of human T cells and chemical hapten exposure. The CDR3 runs to 14 residues. Trimming removed 3 bases at V and 2 bases at J, with 11 bases between. The V gene's germline CDR1 is DFQATT and CDR2 SNEGSKA (reference sequence). Time point given: patch test 2, 6 weeks after DPC sensitization. Noted treatment: therapeutic diphenylcyclopropenone sensitization with weekly scalp DPC. Unique molecular identifiers were attached to individual cDNA molecules within the library. Each CDR3 protein gets one entry after TCRdb re-called the RACE reads with MiXCR. The sample records roughly 96,000 distinct CDR3 sequences, 9% to 9.5% being singletons. A few counts support this clonotype.

This chain uses TRBV20-1 with TRBJ2-1; D call uncertain. The source of this sequence is a woman aged 40 to 55 with alopecia areata. Some clones in this sample may be carry-over from other donors' samples. The starting material was whole blood, obtained in connection with sensitization to the hapten diphenylcyclopropenone (DPC). The CDR3 is CSARGQFTYNEQFF. The CDR3 coding sequence is TGCAGTGCTAGGGGTCAGTTTACCTACAATGAGCAGTTCTTC.